This is a list of T cell receptor beta chains from one sample in a study of cytomegalovirus exposure and HLA in healthy donors. TCRdb's table, derived via immunoSEQ multiplex PCR, lists solely in-frame clones and lacks some. This sample contains about 67,000 clones. Sequenced sample: PBMCs. The receptors were gathered from a young man in good health and CMV-seropositive. Each CDR3 is given without its conserved first and last residue. Fields, in order: J gene, V gene, CDR3 protein.

J gene: TRBJ2-5
V gene: TRBV30
CDR3 protein: AWSGFVGDNQETQY

J gene: TRBJ2-7
V gene: TRBV2
CDR3 protein: ASQEDSYEQY

J gene: TRBJ1-4
V gene: TRBV5-1
CDR3 protein: ASSLLTNEKLF

J gene: TRBJ2-3
V gene: TRBV2
CDR3 protein: ASRETDSPSTDTQY

J gene: TRBJ1-5
V gene: TRBV30
CDR3 protein: AWSRQGNQPQH

J gene: TRBJ2-1
V gene: TRBV5-4
CDR3 protein: ASSLGGDTYNEQF

J gene: TRBJ2-1
V gene: TRBV5-3
CDR3 protein: ARSLQGRYNEQF

J gene: TRBJ1-2
V gene: TRBV1
CDR3 protein: TSSQEPGQLIGYGYT

J gene: TRBJ2-4
V gene: TRBV4-1
CDR3 protein: ASSQNPASPAKNIQY

J gene: TRBJ2-1
V gene: TRBV4-1
CDR3 protein: ASSLKPLTSGGSSYNEQF

J gene: TRBJ1-5
V gene: TRBV15
CDR3 protein: ATSRVEDYQPQH

J gene: TRBJ2-3
V gene: TRBV4-1
CDR3 protein: ASSQGPADTQY

J gene: TRBJ2-2
V gene: TRBV30
CDR3 protein: AGSVLGAGTGELF

J gene: TRBJ1-5
V gene: TRBV6-6
CDR3 protein: ASSYTDRGQPQH

J gene: TRBJ1-5
V gene: TRBV15
CDR3 protein: ATSLTLRESNQPQH

J gene: TRBJ2-5
V gene: TRBV7-6
CDR3 protein: ASSLGLGHQETQY

J gene: TRBJ1-2
V gene: TRBV18
CDR3 protein: ASSPPAGTNYGYT

J gene: TRBJ2-2
V gene: TRBV12-5
CDR3 protein: ASGLGTGGPGELF

J gene: TRBJ2-7
V gene: TRBV12-5
CDR3 protein: ASGLTVWGGSSYEQY

J gene: TRBJ2-3
V gene: TRBV5-1
CDR3 protein: ASSLVQGMNTQY

J gene: TRBJ1-2
V gene: TRBV7-8
CDR3 protein: ASSLGAGGFSNYGYT

J gene: TRBJ1-4
V gene: TRBV30
CDR3 protein: AGSSPGSLPEKLF

J gene: TRBJ2-7
V gene: TRBV5-1
CDR3 protein: ASSLTITYEQY

J gene: TRBJ1-1
V gene: TRBV6-6
CDR3 protein: ASSIDRANTEDF

J gene: TRBJ2-1
V gene: TRBV19
CDR3 protein: ASSQPRGGGANEQF

J gene: TRBJ1-4
V gene: TRBV6-6
CDR3 protein: ASRPRTGRFGQLF

J gene: TRBJ2-3
V gene: TRBV6-4
CDR3 protein: ASSPTSGGGDKQY

J gene: TRBJ2-2
V gene: TRBV14
CDR3 protein: ASSQTYWNTGELF

J gene: TRBJ2-7
V gene: TRBV6-1
CDR3 protein: ASSPSSSYEQY

J gene: TRBJ1-4
V gene: TRBV30
CDR3 protein: AWRSNTGTGEKLF

J gene: TRBJ2-3
V gene: TRBV7-3
CDR3 protein: ASSLGTSTDTQY

J gene: TRBJ1-5
V gene: TRBV6-1
CDR3 protein: ASSQGLVQPQH

J gene: TRBJ2-1
V gene: TRBV11-2
CDR3 protein: ASSSGTANNEQF

J gene: TRBJ2-2
V gene: TRBV11-1
CDR3 protein: ASSRGQGKYTGELF